This T cell receptor beta chain was found in a study of T cell repertoires in cytomegalovirus infection. Study background: CMV epitopes used comprised recently identified HLA-C-restricted ones and well-studied HLA-B-restricted ones. Matching HLA type, along with CMV infection, was indicated by public TCR beta signatures. Whole-study findings and limits: Cumulated frequencies of public TCR beta families served to identify carriers of CMV plus the relevant HLA.

Germline V gives CDR1 SGDLS, CDR2 YYNGEE. This CDR3 has 14 amino acids. The trim removed 3 bases at V and 7 bases at J, leaving 6 bases unmatched. In TCRdb, the reads were re-called with MiXCR into one record per CDR3 protein. The sample lists some 920,000 distinct CDR3 sequences, roughly 30% occurring once. With regard to this clonotype: Antigen specificity is unknown.

This receptor was taken from a human donor in good health (CMV status not recorded). Some clones in this sample may be carry-over from other donors' samples. The chain combines TRBV9 with TRBJ2-1; TRBD2 aligns across 8 bases. The sequences come from cultured CD8+ T cells from PBMCs, collected from culture after CMV antigen stimulation. CDR3 sequence (DNA): TGTGCCAGCAGCGGCCGGGGGGGCCGAAATGAGCAGTTCTTC. Translating gives CASSGRGGRNEQFF.